A selection of T cell receptor beta chains follows, all from one sample in a study of blood T cell repertoires in COVID-19. Sequencing used immunoSEQ multiplex PCR; TCRdb keeps in-frame clones, though not all of them. This table has fewer than 350,000 clones, roughly 85% appearing once. The sequencing input was PBMCs or T cells enriched from blood (not recorded which). The receptors here all came from a woman in her forties or fifties who had recovered from COVID-19. The conserved cysteine and the conserved F or W are not part of the CDR3 here. The size field is filled for only some rows; it gives once, few, many or a size class.

>TRBV4-1|12|.|TRBJ2-3
ASSQATSLNTQY
>TRBV7-8|11|.|TRBJ2-7
ASSSDRDGEQY
>TRBV7-8|10|.|TRBJ1-1
ASSPRDTEAF
>TRBV7-3|11|.|TRBJ1-1
ASSPGQGAEAF
>TRBV5-6|16|.|TRBJ1-2
ASRGRAPGQGSLYGYT
>TRBV5-1|12|.|TRBJ2-2
ASRGVVRAGELF
>TRBV7-3|11|.|TRBJ1-2
ASSLATGDGYT
>TRBV14|14|.|TRBJ1-1
ASRPQGAGKHTEAF
>TRBV28|12|.|TRBJ1-1
ASSFRRGRTEAF
>TRBV6-5|12|.|TRBJ1-4
ASSADRGREKLF
>TRBV5-3|12|many|TRBJ2-1
ARSSGGAYNEQF
>TRBV5-1|13|.|TRBJ1-1
ASSLAVAGQAEAF
>TRBV6-2/TRBV6-3|17|.|TRBJ2-4
ASSAGTSGNVMAKNIQY
>TRBV9|8|.|TRBJ2-7
ASSSRQQY
>TRBV4-1|13|.|TRBJ1-1
ASSQVSTENTEAF
>TRBV24-1|15|.|TRBJ2-1
ATSDRGRTPSYNEQF
>TRBV28|13|.|TRBJ1-2
ASTNGGTTNYGYT
>TRBV19|12|.|TRBJ2-5
ASSLPGLVETQY
>TRBV11-2|13|.|TRBJ2-2
ASSFSGGNTGELF
>TRBV18|13|.|TRBJ2-6
ASSQQGPGANVLT
>TRBV9|13|.|TRBJ2-1
ASSAQTGAYNEQF
>TRBV25-1|16|.|TRBJ2-3
ASSDRTSGQSSTDTQY
>TRBV5-1|14|.|TRBJ2-2
ASSKTGTGATGELF
>TRBV6-4|9|.|TRBJ2-3
ASSHADTQY
>TRBV5-1|12|.|TRBJ2-7
ASRAGTGTYEQY
>TRBV11-3|13|.|TRBJ2-1
ASSFSGSSYNEQF
>TRBV4-3|17|.|TRBJ2-7
ASSQDFGTSGRNPYEQY
>TRBV4-1|11|.|TRBJ1-4
ASSRDRGEKLF
>TRBV5-6|14|.|TRBJ2-5
ASSFGVYGSLETQY
>TRBV7-9|13|.|TRBJ1-5
ASSLGEGRNQPQH
>TRBV6-5|10|.|TRBJ1-2
ASSSGPRGYT
>TRBV12-3/TRBV12-4|11|.|TRBJ1-2
ASSLTGTDGYT
>TRBV30|11|.|TRBJ1-1
AWSASGDTEAF
>TRBV4-1|13|.|TRBJ1-4
ASSRSGTGFEKLF
>TRBV9|14|.|TRBJ2-3
ASSPRGTSGTDTQY
>TRBV5-4|14|.|TRBJ2-4
ASSLAQVDGKNIQY
>TRBV28|14|.|TRBJ1-5
ASRPWGGGTNQPQH